The next 9 T cell receptor beta chains were all read from a single sample in a study of blood T cell repertoires in COVID-19 (dated by TCRdb to the early 2020s). The library was made by the immunoSEQ multiplex PCR assay. In its TCRdb copy, this immuneACCESS table keeps in-frame sequences only and misses some clones. Where compared with another copy, unresolved V genes explain less than half of these, and the others have no known cause. For this sample there are roughly 62,000 clones; approximately 92% appear just once. The ten largest clonotypes hold roughly 6.2% of the sample. Sequencing was performed on peripheral blood. These receptors originate from a human donor in a cohort sampled during active COVID-19.

The chain uses TRBV6-4 and TRBJ2-1; the D gene is possibly TRBD2 (5 bases). CDR3 length: 16 amino acids. The germline CDR1 and CDR2 sequences are MRHNA and SNTAGT. V gave up 5 bases and J gave up 6 bases, with 20 bases separating them. Here the CDR3 DNA reads TGTGCCAGCAGTCCCTTATTGGGAGTTGATGGCAATGAGCAGTTCTTC. As protein: CASSPLLGVDGNEQFF.

This clone was seen once. This chain joins TRBV11-3 and TRBJ2-1; TRBD2 is a possible D gene (5 bases). This CDR3 is 15 amino acids long. V was pared by 5 bases and J by 2 bases, with 13 bases between. Germline V gene sequence: CDR1 SGHNT, CDR2 YENEEA. The CDR3 protein is CASSPGGTTYNEQFF. The CDR3 nucleotides are TGTGCCAGCAGCCCAGGAGGTACTACCTACAATGAGCAGTTCTTC.

V usage is TRBV7-9 and J usage is TRBJ2-7, with 7 bases matching TRBD2. Germline V lookup: CDR1 SEHNR, CDR2 FQNEAQ (reference sequence). After removal of 5 bases from V and 1 base from J, the junction contained 8 bases not matched to a gene. The CDR3 is made up of 15 amino acids. This CDR3 reads CASSPPGLPSYEQYF. Written as DNA, the CDR3 is TGTGCCAGCAGCCCTCCGGGACTACCTTCCTACGAGCAGTACTTC. Full variable domain (outside the CDR3, taken from reference TRBV7-9 and TRBJ2-7): DTGVSQNPRHKITKRGQNVTFRCDPISEHNRLYWYRQTLGQGPEFLTYFQNEAQLEKSRLLSDRFSAERPKGSFSTLEIQRTEQGDSAMYLCASSPPGLPSYEQYFGPGTRLTVT.

The rearrangement joins TRBV18 to TRBJ1-5; D is perhaps TRBD1 (6 bases). The CDR3 runs 14 residues. Trimming removed 3 bases at V and 7 bases at J, with 13 bases between. Germline CDR1 is KGHSH and CDR2 is LQKENI. CDR3 loop: CASSPRTDRQPQHF. The CDR3 DNA reads as TGTGCCAGCTCACCCCGGACAGATCGGCAGCCCCAGCATTTT.

This clone was seen a single time. Its ends do not fully match the called genes, so a read error is possible. V usage is TRBV7-8 and J usage is TRBJ2-1, with no clear D. The CDR3 covers 10 residues. The germline gives CDR1 SGHVS, CDR2 FQNEAQ. The chain's CDR3 is CASSFGLPIF. The CDR3, as DNA: TGTGCCAGCAGCTTCGGTTTACCGATCTTC.

The chain recombines TRBV7-3 with TRBJ2-1; 9 bases map to TRBD1. The length of the CDR3 is 16 residues. Trimming took 0 bases from V and 12 from J; bases not matched to a gene: 12. Germline V lookup: CDR1 SGHTA, CDR2 FQGTGA. CDR3 in DNA: TGTGCCAGCAGCTTAACGGGAACTGGACAGGGGAGTGGGCAGTTCTTC. It is translated as CASSLTGTGQGSGQFF.

The chain is built from TRBV18 and TRBJ2-6; weak D call: TRBD1 (5 bases). Germline CDR1 reads KGHSH; CDR2 reads LQKENI. The V and J ends lost 6 bases and 1 base respectively, with 7 bases between them. The CDR3 totals 14 residues. The CDR3, as DNA: TGTGCCAGCTCCCAGGGATCTGGGGCCAACGTCCTGACTTTC. This codes for CASSQGSGANVLTF.

The chain carries TRBV3-1 (or the pseudogene TRBV3-2) and TRBJ2-5, with 8 bases identical to TRBD1. This CDR3 has 13 amino acids. The germline V gene encodes CDR1 LGHDT and CDR2 YNNKEL (reference sequence). After removal of 7 bases from V and 4 bases from J, the junction contained 5 bases not matched to a gene. CDR3 nucleotides: TGTGCCAGCACACTACAGGGGGGAGAGACCCAGTACTTC. As protein: CASTLQGGETQYF.

V is TRBV6-2 or TRBV6-3 and J is TRBJ1-1; D is possibly TRBD1 (6 bases). CDR3 size: 14 residues. Per germline, CDR1 MNHEY and CDR2 SVGEGT. Trimming removed 6 bases at V and 3 bases at J, with 14 bases between. The CDR3 DNA is TGTGCCAGCAGCCTACAGGGCCCATACACTGAAGCTTTCTTT. Protein product: CASSLQGPYTEAFF.